This T cell receptor beta chain was recovered during a study of early T cells in non-severe SARS-CoV-2 infection. One entry per CDR3 protein results from TCRdb running MiXCR on the 5' RACE reads. The sample has around 78,000 distinct CDR3 sequences, more than 13% seen once; the top ten hold roughly 3%. The CDR3 covers 15 residues. Germline V gene lookup returns CDR1 LGHDT and CDR2 YNNKEL (reference sequence). Between the trimmed V and J ends, which lost 0 bases and 9 bases, there was a span of 15 bases. This clonotype was counted between two and nine times. The sequence was collected from an adult who was a healthcare worker with PCR-confirmed SARS-CoV-2 infection or an uninfected control (not recorded which). This rearrangement joins TRBV3-1 to TRBJ2-1; D not certain. The sequencing sample was made of whole blood. The CDR3 DNA follows: TGTGCCAGCAGCCAAGACGGGCCCAAGCTAGGTGAGCAGTTCTTC. Its translation is CASSQDGPKLGEQFF.